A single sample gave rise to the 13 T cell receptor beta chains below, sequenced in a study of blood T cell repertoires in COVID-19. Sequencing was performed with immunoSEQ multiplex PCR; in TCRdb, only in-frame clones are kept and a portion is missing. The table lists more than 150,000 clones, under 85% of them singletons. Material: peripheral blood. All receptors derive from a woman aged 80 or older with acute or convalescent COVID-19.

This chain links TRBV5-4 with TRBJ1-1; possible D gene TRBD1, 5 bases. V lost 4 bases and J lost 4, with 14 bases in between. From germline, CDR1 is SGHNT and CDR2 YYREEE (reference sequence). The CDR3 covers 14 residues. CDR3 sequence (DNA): TGTGCCAGCAGCGTTGGCGGGGGTCGCACTGAAGCTTTCTTT. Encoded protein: CASSVGGGRTEAFF.

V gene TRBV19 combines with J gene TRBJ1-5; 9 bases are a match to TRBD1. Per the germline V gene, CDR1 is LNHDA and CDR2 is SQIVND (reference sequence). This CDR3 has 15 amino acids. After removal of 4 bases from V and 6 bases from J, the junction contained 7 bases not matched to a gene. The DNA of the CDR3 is TGTGCCAGTAGTACCCCCGGGACAGGGTTTCAGCCCCAGCATTTT. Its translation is CASSTPGTGFQPQHF.

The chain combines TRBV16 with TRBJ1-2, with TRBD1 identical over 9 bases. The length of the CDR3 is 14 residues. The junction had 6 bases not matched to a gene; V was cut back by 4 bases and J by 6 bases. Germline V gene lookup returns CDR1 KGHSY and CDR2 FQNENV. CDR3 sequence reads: CASSLLRTGDGYTF. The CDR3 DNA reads TGTGCCAGCAGCCTTCTAAGGACAGGGGATGGCTACACCTTC.

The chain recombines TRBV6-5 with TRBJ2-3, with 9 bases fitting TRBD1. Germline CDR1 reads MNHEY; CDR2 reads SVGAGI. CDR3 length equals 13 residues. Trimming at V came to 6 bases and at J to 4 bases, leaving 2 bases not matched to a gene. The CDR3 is CASRRTGADTQYF. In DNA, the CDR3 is TGTGCCAGCAGGAGGACAGGGGCAGATACGCAGTATTTT.

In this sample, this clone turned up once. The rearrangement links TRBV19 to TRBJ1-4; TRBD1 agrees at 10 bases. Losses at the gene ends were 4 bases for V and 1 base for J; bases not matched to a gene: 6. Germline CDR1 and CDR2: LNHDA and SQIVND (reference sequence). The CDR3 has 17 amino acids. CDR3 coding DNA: TGTGCCAGTAGTAGGACAGGGGGGTATGGAACTAATGAAAAACTGTTTTTT. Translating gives CASSRTGGYGTNEKLFF.

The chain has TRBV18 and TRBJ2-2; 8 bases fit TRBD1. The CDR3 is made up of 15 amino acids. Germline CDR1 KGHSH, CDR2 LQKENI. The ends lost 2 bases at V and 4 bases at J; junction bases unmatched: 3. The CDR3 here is CASSPGTGATGELFF. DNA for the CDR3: TGTGCCAGCTCACCAGGGACAGGAGCCACCGGGGAGCTGTTTTTT. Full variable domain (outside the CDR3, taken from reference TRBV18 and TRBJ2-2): NAGVMQNPRHLVRRRGQEARLRCSPMKGHSHVYWYRQLPEEGLKFMVYLQKENIIDESGMPKERFSAEFPKEGPSILRIQQVVRGDSAAYFCASSPGTGATGELFFGEGSRLTVL.

The CDR3 here is CASSATGGGTEAFF. The DNA of the CDR3 is TGTGCCAGTAGTGCGACAGGGGGGGGAACTGAAGCTTTCTTT. The V call is TRBV19, the J call TRBJ1-1; 9 bases are a match to TRBD1. The CDR3 sequence is 14 residues long. The J segment lost 5 bases and the V segment lost 5 bases, leaving 6 bases of the junction unmatched. Germline V gene sequence: CDR1 LNHDA, CDR2 SQIVND (reference sequence).

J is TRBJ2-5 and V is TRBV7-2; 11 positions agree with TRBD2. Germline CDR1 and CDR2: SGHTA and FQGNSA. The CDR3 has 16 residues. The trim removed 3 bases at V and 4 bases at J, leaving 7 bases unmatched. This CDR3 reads CASSFLAGGPGETQYF. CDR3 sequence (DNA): TGTGCCAGCAGCTTTTTAGCGGGAGGGCCAGGAGAGACCCAGTACTTC.

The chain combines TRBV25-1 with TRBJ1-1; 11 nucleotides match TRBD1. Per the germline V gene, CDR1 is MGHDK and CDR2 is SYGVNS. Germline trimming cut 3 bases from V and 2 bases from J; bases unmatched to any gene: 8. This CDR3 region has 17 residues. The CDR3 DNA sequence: TGTGCCAGCAGTGAGCGAAGGGACAGGGGGATAAACACTGAAGCTTTCTTT. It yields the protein CASSERRDRGINTEAFF.

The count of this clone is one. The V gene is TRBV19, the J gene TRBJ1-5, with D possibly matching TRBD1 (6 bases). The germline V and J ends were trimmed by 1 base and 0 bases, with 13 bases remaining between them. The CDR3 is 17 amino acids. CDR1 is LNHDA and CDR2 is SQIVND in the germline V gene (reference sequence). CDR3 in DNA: TGTGCCAGTAGTATAGGGCGGACAGTTACTAGCAATCAGCCCCAGCATTTT. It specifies CASSIGRTVTSNQPQHF.

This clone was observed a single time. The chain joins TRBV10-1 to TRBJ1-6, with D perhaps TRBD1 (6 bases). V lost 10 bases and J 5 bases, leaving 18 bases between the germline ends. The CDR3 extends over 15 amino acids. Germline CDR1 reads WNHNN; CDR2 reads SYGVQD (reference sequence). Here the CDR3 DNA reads TGCGCCACCTGGAGGTGGACAGACAATAATTCACCCCTCCACTTT. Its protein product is CATWRWTDNNSPLHF.

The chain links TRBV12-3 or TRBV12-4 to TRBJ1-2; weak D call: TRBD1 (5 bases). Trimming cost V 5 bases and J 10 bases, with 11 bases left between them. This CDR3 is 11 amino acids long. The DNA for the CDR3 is TGTGCCAGCAGTGTCAGACAGCACTACACCTTC. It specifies CASSVRQHYTF.

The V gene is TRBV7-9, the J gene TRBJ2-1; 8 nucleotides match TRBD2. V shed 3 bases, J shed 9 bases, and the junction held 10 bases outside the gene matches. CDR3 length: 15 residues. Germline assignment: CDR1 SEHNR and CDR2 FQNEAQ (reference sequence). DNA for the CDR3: TGTGCCAGCAGCTTTACCAGCGGGAGTACTAGTGAGCAGTTCTTC. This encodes CASSFTSGSTSEQFF.